Detailed here is one TCR beta chain. Its antigen remains unknown. CDR3 length: 16 residues. Trimming took 0 bases from V and 2 from J, leaving 14 bases between them. From germline, CDR1 is DFQATT and CDR2 SNEGSKA (reference sequence). This specimen belongs to a study of blood T cells in healthy people across ages. General study results and limits: It was not known whether donors were CMV positive (a possible confounder of expanded clonotype changes).

PCR was performed a second time for about 7 to 12 cycles using a sample-barcoded 5' primer and a J-beta primer mix. Each cDNA molecule was tagged by a template-switch adaptor with 12 random nucleotides. TCRdb itself ran the 5' RACE reads through MiXCR, one entry per CDR3 protein. The table has about 930,000 distinct CDR3 sequences, 25% to 30% seen once. The data also belong to a second study, concerning T cells of mothers and their children. That publication notes: The study obtained over 8.5 million TCR beta CDR3 reads per mother and around 3 million per child.

This clonotype was sampled from a woman aged 35 to 49 in good health. The sequencing sample was made of blood. The chain is built from TRBV20-1 and TRBJ2-1; D unclear. The CDR3 region is CSARDLSAKAYNEQFF. The CDR3 DNA reads as TGCAGTGCTAGAGATTTGTCCGCGAAGGCCTACAATGAGCAGTTCTTC.